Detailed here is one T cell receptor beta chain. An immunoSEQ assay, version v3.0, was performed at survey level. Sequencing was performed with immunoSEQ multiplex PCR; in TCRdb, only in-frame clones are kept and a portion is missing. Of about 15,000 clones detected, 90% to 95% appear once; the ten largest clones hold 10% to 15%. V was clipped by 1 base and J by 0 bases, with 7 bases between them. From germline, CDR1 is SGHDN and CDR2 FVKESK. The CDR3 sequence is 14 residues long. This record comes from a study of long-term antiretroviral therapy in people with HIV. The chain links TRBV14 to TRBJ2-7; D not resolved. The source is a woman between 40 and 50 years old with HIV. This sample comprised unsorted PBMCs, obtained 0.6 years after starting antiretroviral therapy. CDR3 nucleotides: TGTGCCAGCAGCCAAGCAGGTCCCTCCTACGAGCAGTACTTC. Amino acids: CASSQAGPSYEQYF.